These 16 T cell receptor beta chains were all obtained from the same sample, sequenced in a study of human T cells and chemical hapten exposure. Time point described: patch test 1, 2 weeks after DPC sensitization. Stated treatment: therapeutic diphenylcyclopropenone sensitization with weekly scalp DPC. A single record per CDR3 protein comes from TCRdb applying MiXCR to the RACE reads. The table shows 100,000 or so distinct CDR3 sequences, with approximately 11% occurring only once. The sample here was whole blood, taken in connection with sensitization to the hapten diphenylcyclopropenone (DPC). These receptors all come from a woman aged 40 to 55 with alopecia areata. Some clones in this sample may be carry-over from other donors' samples.

This clonotype was picked up a small number of times. J is TRBJ2-1 and V is TRBV20-1; 8 bases fit TRBD2. Germline CDR1 DFQATT, CDR2 SNEGSKA (reference sequence). This CDR3 region has 13 residues. With 4 bases clipped from V and 6 bases from J, the junction kept 5 bases outside the gene matches. Here the CDR3 DNA reads TGCAGTGCTATCTTAGCGGGGCCCAATGAGCAGTTCTTC. This encodes CSAILAGPNEQFF.

This clonotype came up a few times. J is TRBJ2-5 and V is TRBV7-8, with D perhaps matching TRBD1 (8 bases). V shed 5 bases and J shed 5 bases, with 18 bases lying between them. Germline assignment: CDR1 SGHVS and CDR2 FQNEAQ. This CDR3 is 15 amino acids long. CDR3 region: CASSPTGARGETQYF. The CDR3 DNA follows: TGTGCCAGCAGCCCGACAGGGGCGCGGGGGGAGACCCAGTACTTC.

In its sample, this clonotype was seen many times. The rearrangement links TRBV28 to TRBJ1-1; D is unclear. The CDR3 extends over 16 amino acids. The germline V gene has CDR1 MDHEN and CDR2 SYDVKM. Trimming removed 2 bases at V and 1 base at J, with 14 bases between. In nucleotides, the CDR3 is TGTGCCAGCAGTTTAGGACTCCCTAGAGGGAACACTGAAGCTTTCTTT. Translating gives CASSLGLPRGNTEAFF.

This clonotype was observed at least ten times. V and J are TRBV4-1 and TRBJ2-6, with 7 positions matching TRBD1. The length of the CDR3 is 19 residues. Germline V gives CDR1 MGHRA, CDR2 YSYEKL. V lost 1 base and J lost 2; bases outside the gene matches: 11. CDR3 loop: CASSQALDRTLPGANVLTF. The CDR3 DNA reads as TGCGCCAGCAGCCAAGCTTTGGACAGGACCCTCCCTGGGGCCAACGTCCTGACTTTC.

The sample holds a few counts of this clonotype. This chain uses TRBV20-1 with TRBJ1-5; D unresolved. V was shortened by 2 bases and J by 4 bases, with 21 bases between the two germline ends. The CDR3 loop spans 17 amino acids. The germline V gene encodes CDR1 DFQATT and CDR2 SNEGSKA (reference sequence). CDR3 in amino acids: CSARISALSELNQPQHF. The CDR3 nucleotides are TGCAGTGCTAGAATCTCGGCTCTTTCAGAATTGAATCAGCCCCAGCATTTT.

This clonotype came up many times. J is TRBJ1-1 and V is TRBV4-3, with a possible D match to TRBD1 (5 bases). CDR1 and CDR2 from the germline V gene are LGHNA and YSLEER. V was shortened by 4 bases and J by 3 bases, with 15 bases between the two germline ends. The CDR3 runs 15 residues. The CDR3 is CASSPGGHLDTEAFF. CDR3 DNA: TGCGCCAGCAGCCCAGGCGGACATTTGGACACTGAAGCTTTCTTT.

This clonotype was found a few times. This rearrangement joins TRBV3-1 to TRBJ1-2; 8 bases fit TRBD1. The CDR3 extends over 14 amino acids. With 1 base clipped from V and 7 bases from J, the junction kept 5 bases outside the gene matches. Germline V gene lookup returns CDR1 LGHDT and CDR2 YNNKEL (reference sequence). Here the CDR3 DNA reads TGTGCCAGCAGCCAAGTCCAGGGGGCGGGTGGCTACACCTTC. Encoded protein: CASSQVQGAGGYTF.

This clonotype was counted many times. The chain combines TRBV27 with TRBJ2-7; no definite D call. V was clipped by 3 bases and J by 6 bases, with 9 bases between them. Per the germline V gene, CDR1 is MNHEY and CDR2 is SMNVEV (reference sequence). This CDR3 comprises 12 residues. The CDR3: CASSFLFGEQYF. CDR3 bases: TGTGCCAGCAGTTTCCTCTTTGGCGAGCAGTACTTC.

This clonotype came up many times. The rearrangement joins TRBV9 to TRBJ1-6; D is undetermined. V lost 0 bases and J lost 0, with 16 bases in between. Germline V gene lookup returns CDR1 SGDLS and CDR2 YYNGEE. The CDR3 totals 19 residues. CDR3 sequence reads: CASSVEPSGLSSYNSPLHF. The CDR3 DNA reads TGTGCCAGCAGCGTAGAACCATCGGGTCTGAGCTCCTATAATTCACCCCTCCACTTT.

This clonotype has ten or more counts. V gene TRBV20-1 combines with J gene TRBJ2-7, with D tentatively TRBD2 (5 bases). The CDR3 is 15 residues long. V lost 2 bases to trimming and J lost 0 bases, with 14 bases between them. The germline gives CDR1 DFQATT, CDR2 SNEGSKA (reference sequence). The CDR3 DNA reads as TGCAGTGCTAGAAGTTCAAGCGGATCCTCCTACGAGCAGTACTTC. Protein product: CSARSSSGSSYEQYF.

In its sample, this clonotype was seen many times. This chain links TRBV6-6 with TRBJ1-6; perhaps TRBD1 as D (5 bases). V was pared by 6 bases and J by 5 bases, with 11 bases between. This CDR3 has 14 residues. Germline CDR1 reads MNHNY; CDR2 reads SVGAGI (reference sequence). The DNA for the CDR3 is TGTGCCAGCAGCCCGGGACCGAATAATTCACCCCTCCACTTT. Its translation is CASSPGPNNSPLHF.

The V gene is TRBV5-1, the J gene TRBJ2-7; TRBD1 might be the D (5 bases). V lost 4 bases and J lost 2, with 19 bases in between. The germline V gene encodes CDR1 SGHRS and CDR2 YFSETQ. The CDR3 spans 16 residues. The CDR3 nucleotides are TGCGCCAGCAGCACACGACAGTTGGCGAAGGCCTACGAGCAGTACTTC. Protein sequence: CASSTRQLAKAYEQYF.

This rearrangement joins TRBV3-1 to TRBJ1-3; D remains unclear. Trimming removed 4 bases at V and 2 bases at J, with 6 bases between. CDR3 size: 13 residues. From germline, CDR1 is LGHDT and CDR2 YNNKEL (reference sequence). CDR3 DNA: TGTGCCAGCAGCCCCTTCCCTGGAAACACCATATATTTT. Translation gives CASSPFPGNTIYF.

This clonotype was counted between two and nine times. The chain employs TRBV5-6 and TRBJ2-1; TRBD2 aligns across 8 bases. The CDR3 is 16 residues long. V lost 3 bases and J lost 2; bases outside the gene matches: 7. Germline-derived CDR1 and CDR2 are SGHDT and YYEEEE. CDR3 sequence (DNA): TGTGCCAGCAGCTCCAGTAACGGGAGGGCCTACAATGAGCAGTTCTTC. This sequence encodes CASSSSNGRAYNEQFF.

In its sample, this clonotype was seen many times. This sequence joins TRBV6-2 or TRBV6-3 and TRBJ2-1; 9 bases map to TRBD2. The V and J ends lost 2 bases and 8 bases, in that order; junction bases with no gene match: 13. This CDR3 contains 17 residues. CDR1 and CDR2 from the germline V gene are MNHEY and SVGEGT. The CDR3 protein is CASSYTIAGATYDEQFF. As DNA, the CDR3 is TGTGCCAGCAGTTACACCATAGCGGGAGCGACTTACGATGAGCAGTTCTTC.

This chain joins TRBV11-2 and TRBJ2-2, with D possibly being TRBD2 (5 bases). Germline values: CDR1 SGHAT, CDR2 FQNNGV. Between the trimmed V and J ends, which lost 4 bases and 3 bases, there was a span of 15 bases. The CDR3 contains 16 residues. CDR3 sequence reads: CASSSILDEHTGELFF. CDR3 coding DNA: TGTGCCAGCAGCTCTATACTAGACGAACACACCGGGGAGCTGTTTTTT.